This T cell receptor beta chain was sequenced in a study of cytomegalovirus exposure and HLA in healthy donors (dated 2017 in TCRdb). A note on the overall study: An earlier analysis of 587 of the donors reported about 250 Gb of sequence data and roughly 110 million unique TCR beta sequences from 150 million to 200 million T cells. An early release covering roughly 600 HLA-typed donors comprised 300 to 350 gigabases of sequencing data and tens of millions of unique TCR sequences. The genetic ancestry cluster associated with self-reported Caucasian donors included about four fifths of the 398 genotyped donors. The aim of the study was to test whether cataloging public T cell receptors could identify signatures of past pathogen exposure. The study used immunosequencing to profile the T cell repertoires of hundreds of subjects and linked those repertoires to cytomegalovirus serostatus. Along with the approximately 700-subject first cohort, a separate validation cohort of over 90 different subjects was used. To predict cytomegalovirus infection status, the study combined high-throughput TCR immunosequencing, statistical association of individual TCRs with disease status, and machine learning. In a later analysis, previously published TCR beta repertoires from hundreds of donors were re-analyzed and high-resolution HLA genotyping was added so that TCR occurrence patterns could be studied. Rather than using new phenotypic data, the later analysis identified candidate immune exposures from TCR beta sequences and from how often those sequences occurred across donors. In an earlier analysis of 587 of the donors, high-throughput TCR beta sequencing was used to judge whether each TCR beta V gene segment behaved as functional or pseudogenic. Donor age, sex, ethnicity and CMV serostatus were collected together with the repertoire data. In a later genetic analysis, genome-wide SNP genotypes for about 65% of the roughly 670 donors were used, and that subset was treated as a discovery cohort. Every discovery cohort repertoire had been produced on one sequencing platform. Class I and class II HLA loci were covered by the typing at four-digit resolution. The number of typed donors differed by locus: about 620-640 for A, B, C, DRB1 and DQB1; some 500 for DQA1; approximately 610 for DPA1; and 400 to 480 for DPB1. Several DR-DQ haplotypes were treated as single units for association and clustering because of strong linkage in the cohort. Across some 400 genotyped donors of the cohort, an average of about 240,000 unique TCR beta nucleotide sequences per donor were sequenced, and 15% to 20% of those sequences were non-productive.

This clone is a singleton in its sample. The specificity of this receptor is unknown. Qualities for individual bases were not recorded, and no much larger clone is one base off. Libraries were made using the immunoSEQ multiplex PCR assay. For the multiplex PCR, a mixture combining 60 forward primers for TCR Vbeta segments and 13 reverse primers for TCR Jbeta segments was used. The CDR3 region of rearranged TCR beta genes was amplified from genomic DNA with a multiplex PCR assay. Amplified TCR beta libraries were sequenced as 87-base-pair reads on the Illumina HiSeq System. For the original study's pipeline: In a later analysis, some 80 million unique TCR beta chains were counted across the roughly 610 repertoires, and roughly 11 million of these chains were shared by at least two donors. Raw reads were error-corrected and collapsed into unique sequences with a nearest-neighbor algorithm that merged closely related sequences to remove PCR and sequencing errors. Alignment of CDR3 sequences to IMGT reference sequences was used to assign V, D and J gene segments. Each retained sequence needed at least a six-nucleotide match to both a V gene segment and a J gene segment. Rearrangements were called productive when the CDR3 lacked stop codons and stayed in frame with V and J; all others were non-productive. CDR3 was defined by IMGT convention, running from the second conserved V-encoded cysteine to the conserved J-encoded phenylalanine. In an earlier analysis of approximately 590 of the donors, sequences lacking an unambiguous match to a single V gene segment were excluded. In an earlier analysis of 587 of the donors, a V segment was called functional when productive rearrangements were above 56.7%, and segregating when the standard deviation between donors exceeded 5%. To diagnose cytomegalovirus status from the catalog of TCR beta chain sequences, a statistical classification framework was built. A later analysis assigned V and J genes by comparing TCR nucleotide sequences with IMGT/GENE-DB human TR gene sequences. Using the TCRdist pipeline, a later analysis assigned CDR3 sequences along with most-parsimonious VDJ recombination scenarios. In a later analysis, each TCR beta chain was defined by its CDR3 amino acid sequence together with its V-gene family, and reads lacking a unique V-gene family were excluded. A later analysis removed 592 highly shared, low-generation-probability nucleotide sequences to deal with suspected cross-contamination and a sequencing artifact. In a later analysis, a clonal expansion index was calculated for each public chain from normalized within-repertoire ranks of inferred template counts. In a later analysis, generation probabilities were computed using a VDJ recombination model fitted to out-of-frame rearrangements, and the results were checked against IGoR. In a later analysis, hypergeometric tests were used to score TCR-TCR, TCR-HLA and TCR-CMV co-occurrence, with a repertoire-size bias correction applied to TCR pairs. To estimate false discovery rates, a later analysis permuted the HLA or CMV assignments 20 times. A later analysis grouped co-occurring TCRs with DBSCAN, adding TCRdist sequence similarity when clustering within HLA-allele-positive subsets. Co-occurrence clustering excluded repertoires with fewer than 30,000 or more than 120,000 public chains, plus five with anomalous nucleotide sharing. TCRdb holds this immuneACCESS table with in-frame rearrangements only. Some clones are missing; in checked studies, unresolved V genes explain under half, and the rest has no known cause. Clone size and V and J calls were adopted from that table, with D and trimming inferred from the DNA. In this sample the table shows about 140,000 clones, around two thirds of which occur a single time. The ten largest clones represent approximately 1.8% of the sample.

Overall study results and their limits: Broadly in line with IMGT annotations, most TCR beta V segments showed up in productive rearrangements about 87% or about 30% of the time in an earlier analysis of around 600 of the donors. Most TCR sequences were seen in very few donors, while some public TCRs were found in many individuals. CMV serostatus was the only immune exposure information available for the cohort. The study listed 150 to 200 TCR beta chains as associated with cytomegalovirus. The authors suggested that the approach could potentially be generalized to other disease states and immunological phenotypes. The classifier was reported to diagnose cytomegalovirus status with high specificity and sensitivity in both the original cohort and the validation cohort. Linkage disequilibrium might explain the correlated functional status among segregating V segments, but an unknown experimental factor could not be excluded. A later analysis reported that several top co-occurrence clusters appeared linked to parvovirus B19, influenza, CMV and Epstein-Barr virus. A later analysis associated 16,951 TCR beta sequences with specific HLA alleles at a false discovery rate of 0.05. Strong co-occurrence of HLA alleles, especially DR and DQ, made assigning TCR associations to individual alleles difficult. The cohort was sequenced for TCR beta chains only, and without alpha or paired-chain data the features that could be detected were limited. A few of the identified cytomegalovirus-associated TCR beta chains were confirmed in vitro to be specific for cytomegalovirus antigens. A group of highly shared sequence variants was considered likely to be a technical artifact of the sequencing pipeline. Because counts were too low, 15 to 20 rarely observed V segments, including chromosome 9 orphons, were excluded from the earlier analysis of roughly 580 of the donors. A further reported finding was that TCR beta sequences accurately predicted the HLA-A and HLA-B alleles for most subjects in the first cohort. Some IMGT-functional V segments, including TRBV6-2 and TRBV6-3, could not be told apart with the 87-base-pair reads, so those segments were excluded. Compared with equally common non-associated chains, HLA-associated TCR beta chains in a later analysis were more clonally expanded and had lower generation probabilities. In a later genetic analysis, fewer N-insertions in productive TCRs were reported among donors in an Asian-associated ancestry cluster than the roughly 700-donor mean. According to a later analysis, TCR association rates differed among HLA loci, with DRB1 alleles showing the most associated TCRs and HLA-C alleles showing the fewest. Because HLA typing was missing for some donors at each locus, association tests included only the typed subset. Most CMV-associated TCR beta chains appeared to be HLA-restricted in a later analysis, and the HLA associations seemed to be driven largely by CMV exposure. The presence/absence analyses assumed that sequencing depth was roughly uniform across donors, and that assumption may not be true. V-gene and J-gene trimming of TCR beta chains was associated with a missense DCLRE1C variant in a later genetic analysis, and the association was replicated in an independent cohort.

The cohort was made up of 650 to 700 healthy bone marrow donors. All cohort members were sampled while nominally healthy, although unrecorded immune exposures were likely present. The donor was CMV seronegative and was included in the group of 352 seronegative cohort members. Every donor gave a peripheral blood sample, and the peripheral blood mononuclear cells from that sample were used for TCR beta sequencing. The Qiagen DNeasy Blood Extraction Kit was used to extract genomic DNA from the blood cell samples. The CDR3 covers 14 residues, taking in both the cysteine and the phenylalanine. The DNA shown is the 42-base CDR3, in frame from base 1. Looking up the germline V gene (reference sequence) yields CDR1 LNHDA and CDR2 SQIVND. V lost 4 bases and J lost 1 base, and the count of bases not matched to a germline gene is 3.

Recombination connected TRBV19 to TRBJ1-1, with 7 bases in between that match TRBD1. This TCR was sampled from a male donor in good health and CMV-seronegative. Sample: PBMCs. DNA sequence: TGTGCCAGTAGTAAGACAGGGTGGAACACTGAAGCTTTCTTT. This encodes CASSKTGWNTEAFF.